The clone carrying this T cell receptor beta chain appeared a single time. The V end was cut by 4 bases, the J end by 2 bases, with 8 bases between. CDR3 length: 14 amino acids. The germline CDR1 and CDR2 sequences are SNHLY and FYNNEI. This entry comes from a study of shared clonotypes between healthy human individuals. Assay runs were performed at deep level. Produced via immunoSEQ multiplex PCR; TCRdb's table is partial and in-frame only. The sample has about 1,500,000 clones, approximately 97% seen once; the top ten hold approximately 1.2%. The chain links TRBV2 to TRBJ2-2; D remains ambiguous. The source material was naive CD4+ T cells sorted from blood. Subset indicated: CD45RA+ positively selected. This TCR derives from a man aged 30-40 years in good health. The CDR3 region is CASSAVKNTGELFF. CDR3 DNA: TGTGCCAGCAGTGCGGTGAAAAACACCGGGGAGCTGTTTTTT. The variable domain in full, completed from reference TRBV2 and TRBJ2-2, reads EPEVTQTPSHQVTQMGQEVILRCVPISNHLYFYWYRQILGQKVEFLVSFYNNEISEKSEIFDDQFSVERPDGSNFTLKIRSTKLEDSAMYFCASSAVKNTGELFFGEGSRLTVL.